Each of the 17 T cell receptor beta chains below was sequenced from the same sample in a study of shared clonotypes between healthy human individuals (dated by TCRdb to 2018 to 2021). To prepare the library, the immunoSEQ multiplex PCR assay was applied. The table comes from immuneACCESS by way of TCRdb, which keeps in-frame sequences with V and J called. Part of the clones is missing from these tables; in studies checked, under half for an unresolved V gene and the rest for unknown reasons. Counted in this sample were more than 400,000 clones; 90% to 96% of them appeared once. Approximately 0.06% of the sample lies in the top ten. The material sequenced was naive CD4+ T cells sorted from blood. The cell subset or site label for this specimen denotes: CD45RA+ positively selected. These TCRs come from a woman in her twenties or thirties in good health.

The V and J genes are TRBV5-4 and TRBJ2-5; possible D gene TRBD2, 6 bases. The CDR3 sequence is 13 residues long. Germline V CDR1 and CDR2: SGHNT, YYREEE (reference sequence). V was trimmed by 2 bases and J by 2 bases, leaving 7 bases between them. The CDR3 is CASSLSGQETQYF. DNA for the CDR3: TGTGCCAGCAGCTTAAGCGGGCAAGAGACCCAGTACTTC.

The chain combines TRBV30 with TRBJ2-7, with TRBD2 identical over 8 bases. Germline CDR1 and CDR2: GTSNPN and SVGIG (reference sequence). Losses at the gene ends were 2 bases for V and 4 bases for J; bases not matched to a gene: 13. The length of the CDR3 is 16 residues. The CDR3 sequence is CAWSLSEAGDFYEQYF. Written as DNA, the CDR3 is TGTGCCTGGAGTCTCTCTGAAGCGGGAGATTTTTACGAGCAGTACTTC. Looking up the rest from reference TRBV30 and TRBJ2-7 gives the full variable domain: SQTIHQWPATLVQPVGSPLSLECTVEGTSNPNLYWYRQAAGRGLQLLFYSVGIGQISSEVPQNLSASRPQDRQFILSSKKLLLSDSGFYLCAWSLSEAGDFYEQYFGPGTRLTVT.

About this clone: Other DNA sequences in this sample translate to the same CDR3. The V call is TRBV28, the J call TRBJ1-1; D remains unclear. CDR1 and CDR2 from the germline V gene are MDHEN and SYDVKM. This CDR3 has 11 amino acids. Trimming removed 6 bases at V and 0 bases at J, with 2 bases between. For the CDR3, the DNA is TGTGCCAGCAGGCTGAACACTGAAGCTTTCTTT. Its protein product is CASRLNTEAFF.

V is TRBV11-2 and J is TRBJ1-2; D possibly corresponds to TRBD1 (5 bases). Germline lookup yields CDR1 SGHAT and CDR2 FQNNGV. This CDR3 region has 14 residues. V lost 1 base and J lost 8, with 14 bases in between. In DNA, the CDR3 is TGTGCCAGCAGCTTAGGACCGGGACGGCACGGCTACACCTTC. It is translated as CASSLGPGRHGYTF.

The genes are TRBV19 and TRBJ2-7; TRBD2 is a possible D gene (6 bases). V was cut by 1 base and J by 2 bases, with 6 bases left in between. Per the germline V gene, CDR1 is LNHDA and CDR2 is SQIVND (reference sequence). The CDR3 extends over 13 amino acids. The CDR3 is CASSIGGAYEQYF. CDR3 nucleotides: TGTGCCAGTAGTATAGGCGGGGCCTACGAGCAGTACTTC. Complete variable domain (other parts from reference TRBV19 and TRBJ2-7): DGGITQSPKYLFRKEGQNVTLSCEQNLNHDAMYWYRQDPGQGLRLIYYSQIVNDFQKGDIAEGYSVSREKKESFPLTVTSAQKNPTAFYLCASSIGGAYEQYFGPGTRLTVT.

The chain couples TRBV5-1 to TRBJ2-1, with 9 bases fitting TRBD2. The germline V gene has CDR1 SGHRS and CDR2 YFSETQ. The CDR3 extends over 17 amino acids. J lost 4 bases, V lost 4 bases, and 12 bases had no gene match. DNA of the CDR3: TGCGCCAGCAGCCACCGTTGGGGGCGGGAGGGATACAATGAGCAGTTCTTC. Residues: CASSHRWGREGYNEQFF. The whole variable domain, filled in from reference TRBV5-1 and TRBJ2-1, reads KAGVTQTPRYLIKTRGQQVTLSCSPISGHRSVSWYQQTPGQGLQFLFEYFSETQRNKGNFPGRFSGRQFSNSRSEMNVSTLELGDSALYLCASSHRWGREGYNEQFFGPGTRLTVL.

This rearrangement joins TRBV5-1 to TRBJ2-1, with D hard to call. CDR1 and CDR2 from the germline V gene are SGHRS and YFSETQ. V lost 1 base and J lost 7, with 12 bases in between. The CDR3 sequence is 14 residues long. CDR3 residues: CASSLRPLGNEQFF. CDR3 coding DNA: TGCGCCAGCAGCTTGAGGCCCTTAGGGAATGAGCAGTTCTTC.

Written as DNA, the CDR3 is TGTGCCAGCAGTTTCCAGGGAGACACCTACGAGCAGTACTTC. This gives the protein CASSFQGDTYEQYF. The rearrangement links TRBV27 to TRBJ2-7, with D tentatively TRBD1 or TRBD2 (5 bases each). V lost 3 bases, J lost 2 bases, and 11 bases lay in between. Germline CDR1 and CDR2: MNHEY and SMNVEV (reference sequence). The CDR3 is made up of 14 amino acids.

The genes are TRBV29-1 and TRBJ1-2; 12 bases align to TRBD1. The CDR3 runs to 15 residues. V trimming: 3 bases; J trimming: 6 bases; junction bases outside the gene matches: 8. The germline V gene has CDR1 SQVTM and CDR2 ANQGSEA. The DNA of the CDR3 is TGCAGCGTTGAGAATTGGGGACAGGGGGCCGATGGCTACACCTTC. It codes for CSVENWGQGADGYTF.

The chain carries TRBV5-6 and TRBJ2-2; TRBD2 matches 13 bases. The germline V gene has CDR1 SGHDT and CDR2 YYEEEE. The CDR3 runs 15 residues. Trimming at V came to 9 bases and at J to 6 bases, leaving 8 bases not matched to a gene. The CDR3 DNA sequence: TGTGCCACCACGAGTGGACTAGCGGGAGCCGGGGAGCTGTTTTTT. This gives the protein CATTSGLAGAGELFF.

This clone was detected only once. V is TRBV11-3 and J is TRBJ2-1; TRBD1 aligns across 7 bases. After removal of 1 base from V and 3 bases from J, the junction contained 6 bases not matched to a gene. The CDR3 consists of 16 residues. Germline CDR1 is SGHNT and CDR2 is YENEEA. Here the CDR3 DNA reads TGTGCCAGCAGCTTAGGACAGGGTAGGGACTACAATGAGCAGTTCTTC. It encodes CASSLGQGRDYNEQFF.

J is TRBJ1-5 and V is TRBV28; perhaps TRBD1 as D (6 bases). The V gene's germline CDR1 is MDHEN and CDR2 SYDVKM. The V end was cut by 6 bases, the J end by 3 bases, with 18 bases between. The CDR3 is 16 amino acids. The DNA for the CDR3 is TGTGCCAGCAGAGTCTTACAGGGATGGAACAATCAGCCCCAGCATTTT. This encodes CASRVLQGWNNQPQHF. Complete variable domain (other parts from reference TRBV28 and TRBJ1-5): DVKVTQSSRYLVKRTGEKVFLECVQDMDHENMFWYRQDPGLGLRLIYFSYDVKMKEKGDIPEGYSVSREKKERFSLILESASTNQTSMYLCASRVLQGWNNQPQHFGDGTRLSIL.

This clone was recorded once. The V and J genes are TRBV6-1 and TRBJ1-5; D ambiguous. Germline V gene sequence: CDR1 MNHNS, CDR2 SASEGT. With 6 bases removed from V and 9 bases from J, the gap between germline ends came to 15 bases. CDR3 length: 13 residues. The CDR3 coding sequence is TGTGCCAGCAGGTTGACCGTTGTAGGGCCCCAGCATTTT. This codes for CASRLTVVGPQHF.

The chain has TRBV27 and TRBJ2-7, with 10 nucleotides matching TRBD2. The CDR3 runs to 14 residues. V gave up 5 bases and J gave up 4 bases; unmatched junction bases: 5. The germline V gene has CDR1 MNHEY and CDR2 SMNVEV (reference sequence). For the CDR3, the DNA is TGTGCCAGCAGTGACCCTAGCGGGAGATACGAGCAGTACTTC. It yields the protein CASSDPSGRYEQYF.

The CDR3 loop reads CASTSGPYGYTF. CDR3 DNA: TGTGCCAGCACCTCGGGCCCCTATGGCTACACCTTC. The rearrangement links TRBV28 to TRBJ1-2; D unresolved. CDR3 length: 12 amino acids. Germline assignment: CDR1 MDHEN and CDR2 SYDVKM. Trimming pared 7 bases from V and 4 bases from J, leaving 10 bases between.

In nucleotides, the CDR3 is TGTGCCTGGAGTGTGGTTGCAGAGACTTCGAGCAATGAGCAGTTCTTC. Residues: CAWSVVAETSSNEQFF. The genes are TRBV30 and TRBJ2-1; D remains unclear. Germline CDR1 is GTSNPN and CDR2 is SVGIG (reference sequence). The V and J ends lost 0 bases and 6 bases respectively, with 18 bases between them. CDR3 length: 16 residues.

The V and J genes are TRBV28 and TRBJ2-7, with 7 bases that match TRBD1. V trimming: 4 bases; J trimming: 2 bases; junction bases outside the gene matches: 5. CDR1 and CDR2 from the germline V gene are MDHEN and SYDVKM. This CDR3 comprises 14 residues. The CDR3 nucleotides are TGTGCCAGCAGTTCGGGACAGTCCCCCTACGAGCAGTACTTC. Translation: CASSSGQSPYEQYF.